The sample holds many counts of the clone carrying this TCR beta chain. Patients between 18 and 65 years old had hyperthyroidism, newly diagnosed and lasting under 2 months. Diagnoses were made from clinical symptoms, serum measures (thyroxine and TRAb), thyroid ultrasound and orbital computed tomography. The CDR3 consists of 13 residues. Germline assignment: CDR1 MNHEY and CDR2 SVGAGI. The V end was cut by 5 bases, the J end by 6 bases, with 14 bases between. The data are from a study of T cells in Graves' hyperthyroidism and ophthalmopathy. TCR beta CDR3 regions were amplified from RNA. The TCR CDR3 first-round RT-PCR relied on the HTBI primer set. Each CDR3 protein is one row after TCRdb ran MiXCR on the multiplex PCR reads. The sample records 280,000 or so distinct CDR3 sequences, less than 30% being singletons.

Sequenced sample: blood. This chain joins TRBV6-5 and TRBJ2-7, with D perhaps TRBD1 (5 bases). The clonotype comes from a man aged 35 to 55 with Graves' hyperthyroidism that later progressed to Graves' ophthalmopathy. CDR3 nucleotide sequence: TGTGCCAGCAGTCTACAATTGGACACCGAGCAGTACTTC. It yields the protein CASSLQLDTEQYF.